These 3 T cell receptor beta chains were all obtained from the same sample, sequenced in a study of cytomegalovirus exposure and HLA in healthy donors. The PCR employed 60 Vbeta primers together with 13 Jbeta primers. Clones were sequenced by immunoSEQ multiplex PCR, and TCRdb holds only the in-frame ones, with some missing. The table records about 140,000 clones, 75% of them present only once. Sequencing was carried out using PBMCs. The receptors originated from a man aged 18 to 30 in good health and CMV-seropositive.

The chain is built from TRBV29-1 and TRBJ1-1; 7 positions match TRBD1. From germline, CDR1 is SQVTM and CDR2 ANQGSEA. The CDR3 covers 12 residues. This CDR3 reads CTIGDSNTEAFF. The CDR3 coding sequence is TGCACCATCGGGGACAGTAACACTGAAGCTTTCTTT. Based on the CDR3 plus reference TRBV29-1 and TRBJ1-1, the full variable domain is SAVISQKPSRDICQRGTSLTIQCQVDSQVTMMFWYRQQPGQSLTLIATANQGSEATYESGFVIDKFPISRPNLTFSTLTVSNMSPEDSSIYLCTIGDSNTEAFFGQGTRLTVV.

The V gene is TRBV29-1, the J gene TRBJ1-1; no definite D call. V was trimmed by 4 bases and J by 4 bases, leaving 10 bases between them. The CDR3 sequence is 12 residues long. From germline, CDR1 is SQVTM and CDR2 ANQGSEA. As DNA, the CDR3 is TGCAGCGTTGCGGGATCGTTCACTGAAGCTTTCTTT. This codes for CSVAGSFTEAFF.

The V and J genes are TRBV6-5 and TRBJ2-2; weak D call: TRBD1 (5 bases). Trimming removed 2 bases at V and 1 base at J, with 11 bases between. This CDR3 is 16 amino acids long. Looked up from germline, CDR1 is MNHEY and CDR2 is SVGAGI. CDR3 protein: CASSYRQGWNTGELFF. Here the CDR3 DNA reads TGTGCCAGCAGTTACCGGCAGGGATGGAACACCGGGGAGCTGTTTTTT.